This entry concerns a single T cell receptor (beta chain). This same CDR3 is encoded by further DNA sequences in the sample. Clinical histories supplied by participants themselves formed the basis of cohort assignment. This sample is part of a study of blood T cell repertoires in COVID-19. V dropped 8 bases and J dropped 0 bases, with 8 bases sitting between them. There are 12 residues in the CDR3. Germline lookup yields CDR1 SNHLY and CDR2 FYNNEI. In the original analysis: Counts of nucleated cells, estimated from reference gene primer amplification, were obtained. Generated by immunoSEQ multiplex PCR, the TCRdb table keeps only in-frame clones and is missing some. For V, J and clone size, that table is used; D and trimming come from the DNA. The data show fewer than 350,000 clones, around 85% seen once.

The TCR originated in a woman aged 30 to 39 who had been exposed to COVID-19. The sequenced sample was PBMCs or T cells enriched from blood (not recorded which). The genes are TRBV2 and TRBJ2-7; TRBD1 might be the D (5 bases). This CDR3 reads CASRQGSYEQYF. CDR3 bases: TGTGCCAGCCGCCAGGGCTCCTACGAGCAGTACTTC.